The 10 T cell receptor beta chains listed next were all sequenced from one sample in a study of blood T cell repertoires in COVID-19 (dated by TCRdb to between 2020 and 2021). The library relied on the immunoSEQ multiplex PCR assay. TCRdb limited this immuneACCESS table to in-frame rearrangements with V and J called. A share of clones is missing; checked studies link under half to unresolved V genes, and the rest is unexplained. For this sample the table gives about 170,000 clones, of which around 83% were detected only once. Around 3.6% of the sample goes to the ten largest clones. Material for sequencing was PBMCs or T cells enriched from blood (not recorded which). The origin of the receptors is a woman in her forties or fifties in a cohort exposed to, infected with or recovered from COVID-19 (not recorded which).

V gene TRBV13 combines with J gene TRBJ2-2; 9 positions match TRBD1. Germline CDR1 PRHDT, CDR2 FYEKMQ (reference sequence). This CDR3 is 16 amino acids long. With V trimmed by 1 base and J by 5 bases, 5 bases remained unmatched. This CDR3 is CASSLAETGGTGELFF. Here the CDR3 DNA reads TGTGCCAGCAGCTTAGCCGAGACAGGGGGAACCGGGGAGCTGTTTTTT.

V and J are TRBV13 and TRBJ2-7; D possibly corresponds to TRBD2 (6 bases). The V gene lost 6 bases and the J gene lost 4 bases, with 13 bases spanning the gap. The CDR3 has 13 amino acids. The germline V gene encodes CDR1 PRHDT and CDR2 FYEKMQ (reference sequence). CDR3 sequence: CASRMLGSYEQYF. The CDR3 DNA is TGTGCCAGCAGAATGCTCGGGAGTTACGAGCAGTACTTC.

The rearrangement joins TRBV6-5 to TRBJ1-4, with 9 bases aligning to TRBD1. CDR1 and CDR2 from the germline V gene are MNHEY and SVGAGI. This CDR3 is built from 15 residues. After removal of 4 bases from V and 6 bases from J, the junction contained 6 bases not matched to a gene. This CDR3 is CASSSGGQGYEKLFF. The CDR3 coding sequence is TGTGCCAGCAGTTCCGGGGGACAGGGTTATGAAAAACTGTTTTTT.

The V call is TRBV10-2, the J call TRBJ2-1; 9 bases fit TRBD2. V lost 3 bases to trimming and J lost 5 bases; unmatched junction nucleotides: 5. The germline gives CDR1 WSHSY, CDR2 SAAADI. The CDR3 contains 15 residues. The CDR3 DNA sequence: TGCGCCAGCAGTGACAGCGGGGGGCCTGACAATGAGCAGTTCTTC. Its protein product is CASSDSGGPDNEQFF.

The rearrangement joins TRBV6-6 to TRBJ1-5; D remains unclear. V was shortened by 7 bases and J by 9 bases, with 16 bases between the two germline ends. The CDR3 length is 13 residues. The V gene's germline CDR1 is MNHNY and CDR2 SVGAGI (reference sequence). The CDR3 loop reads CASTEGEVAPQHF. For the CDR3, the DNA is TGTGCCAGCACCGAGGGCGAGGTGGCGCCCCAGCATTTT.

The chain recombines TRBV19 with TRBJ2-2; 9 positions agree with TRBD1. Germline CDR1 and CDR2: LNHDA and SQIVND (reference sequence). Trimming took 8 bases from V and 4 from J; bases not matched to a gene: 8. CDR3 length equals 15 residues. This CDR3 is CASRPGTGSTGELFF. In nucleotides, the CDR3 is TGTGCCAGTCGGCCCGGGACAGGGTCCACCGGGGAGCTGTTTTTT.

The rearrangement uses TRBV10-3 and TRBJ1-6; 7 positions agree with TRBD1. The V and J ends lost 2 bases and 10 bases, in that order; junction bases with no gene match: 2. CDR1 ENHRY and CDR2 SYGVKD come from the germline V gene. The CDR3 spans 13 residues. The CDR3 spells CAISEDRESPLHF. DNA for the CDR3: TGTGCCATCAGTGAGGACAGGGAATCACCCCTCCACTTT.

The gene calls are TRBV5-4 and TRBJ1-3, with D maybe TRBD1 (6 bases). This CDR3 is built from 13 residues. Trimming cost V 4 bases and J 3 bases, with 8 bases left between them. Germline CDR1 SGHNT, CDR2 YYREEE (reference sequence). CDR3 coding DNA: TGTGCCAGCAGCCTGGACAGTGGAAACACCATATATTTT. This gives the protein CASSLDSGNTIYF.

The rearrangement links TRBV5-1 to TRBJ2-5; possibly TRBD2 for D (5 bases). Per germline, CDR1 SGHRS and CDR2 YFSETQ. The CDR3 contains 14 residues. With 3 bases removed from V and 5 bases from J, the gap between germline ends came to 14 bases. CDR3 DNA: TGCGCCAGCAGCTCCACCGGTGGGGAGGAGACCCAGTACTTC. It translates to CASSSTGGEETQYF.

This clone showed up just a few times. This rearrangement joins TRBV21-1 to TRBJ2-7; TRBD2, the table's D call, was not compared with the DNA. TRBV21-1 is an annotated pseudogene. CDR3 length: 18 residues. The CDR3 loop is CASSKELPRGAISYEQYF. As DNA, the CDR3 is TGTGCCAGCAGCAAAGAACTCCCCCGAGGCGCTATTTCCTACGAGCAGTACTTC.